The 2 T cell receptor beta chains presented below share a single source sample, sequenced in a study of technical replicates of blood from a few donors. Sequenced by immunoSEQ multiplex PCR; TCRdb stores in-frame clones only, minus some. The sample comprises 80,000 or so clones, roughly 77% of which are singletons, and roughly 4% rests with the top ten. Specimen: PBMCs. Source of these receptors: a human donor in good health. Some clones in this sample may be carry-over from other donors' samples.

The rearrangement uses TRBV4-1 and TRBJ1-4; D gene ambiguous. This CDR3 region has 17 residues. The germline V and J ends were trimmed by 3 bases and 0 bases, with 14 bases remaining between them. CDR1 MGHRA and CDR2 YSYEKL come from the germline V gene. CDR3 DNA sequence: TGCGCCAGCAGCCACATGTTCCTAACAGCAACTAATGAAAAACTGTTTTTT. Amino acids: CASSHMFLTATNEKLFF.

In regard to this clone: The junction shows a germline mismatch at one end, possibly a read error. The chain uses TRBV6-1 and TRBJ2-2; 7 bases match TRBD1. The CDR3 is made up of 17 amino acids. From germline, CDR1 is MNHNS and CDR2 SASEGT. The CDR3 loop reads CASSEASGQTNTGELFF. CDR3 DNA sequence: TGTGCCAGCAGCGAAGCTTCGGGACAGACGAACACCGGGGAGCTGTTTTTT.